Shown below are 2 T cell receptor beta chains from a single sample sequenced in a study of OX40 agonist ivuxolimab in advanced cancers. Using immunoSEQ multiplex PCR, the repertoire was profiled, and TCRdb retains in-frame clones only, with some absent. The repertoire includes about 100,000 clones, approximately 91% of them detected once, and around 0.15% sits in the top ten. Source: CD4+ or CD8+ T cells sorted from blood, taken in a trial of the OX40 agonist ivuxolimab. These receptors originate from an adult with an advanced solid tumor such as melanoma, head and neck, liver or kidney cancer.

V usage is TRBV7-2 and J usage is TRBJ2-1; TRBD1 might be the D (6 bases). Trimming removed 5 bases at V and 9 bases at J, with 17 bases between. The length of the CDR3 is 14 residues. CDR1 is SGHTA and CDR2 is FQGNSA in the germline V gene. Here the CDR3 DNA reads TGTGCCAGCAGCAGATTCGCAGGGGTCGTTGAGCAGTTCTTC. The encoded protein is CASSRFAGVVEQFF.

On this clone itself: Different DNA sequences within this sample yield the same CDR3. This rearrangement joins TRBV30 to TRBJ2-7; 8 bases match TRBD2. Germline V gene lookup returns CDR1 GTSNPN and CDR2 SVGIG (reference sequence). Trimming cost V 4 bases and J 3 bases; bases outside gene matches: 2. The CDR3 is 12 residues long. CDR3 loop: CAWTSGSYEQYF. Here the CDR3 DNA reads TGTGCCTGGACCAGCGGGAGCTACGAGCAGTACTTC.